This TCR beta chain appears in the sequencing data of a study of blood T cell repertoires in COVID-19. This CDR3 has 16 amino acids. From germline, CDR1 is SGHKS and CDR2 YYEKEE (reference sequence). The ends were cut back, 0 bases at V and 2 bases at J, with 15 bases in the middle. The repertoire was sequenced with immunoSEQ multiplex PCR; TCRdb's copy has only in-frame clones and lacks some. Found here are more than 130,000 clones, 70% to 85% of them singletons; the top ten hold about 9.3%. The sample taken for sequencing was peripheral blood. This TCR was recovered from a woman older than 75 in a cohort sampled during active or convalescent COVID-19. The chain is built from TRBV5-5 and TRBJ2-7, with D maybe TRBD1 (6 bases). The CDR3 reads CASSLVGGPSPYEQYF. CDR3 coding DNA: TGTGCCAGCAGCTTGGTAGGGGGACCATCTCCCTACGAGCAGTACTTC.